This TCR beta chain was obtained from a study of T cell repertoires in cytomegalovirus infection. Study as a whole: Indicated by public TCR beta signatures were CMV infection and matching HLA type.

Findings and caveats of the study: There were HLA-C-restricted CMV-specific TCR beta clonotypes dominating the ex vivo response.

This clonotype was found many times. No antigen is known for it. TCRdb reprocessed the reads with MiXCR, giving one entry per CDR3 protein. The sample comprises under 150,000 distinct CDR3 sequences, 20% to 30% of which are singletons, and about 37% rests with the top ten. Source material: PBMCs, sequenced either directly or after in vitro stimulation (not recorded which). This receptor was obtained from a human donor in good health (CMV status not recorded). Some clones in this sample may be carry-over from other donors' samples.

The CDR3 DNA sequence: TGTGCCAGCAGCTTAGTTCCCCTGATGAACACTGAAGCTTTCTTT. This translates into CASSLVPLMNTEAFF. The chain joins TRBV7-2 to TRBJ1-1; no reliable D call. Between the trimmed V and J ends, which lost 1 base and 0 bases, there was a span of 9 bases. The CDR3 runs 15 residues. Germline V gives CDR1 SGHTA, CDR2 FQGNSA.